This T cell receptor beta chain was observed in a study of cytomegalovirus exposure and HLA in healthy donors. Whole-study results and caveats: Reports described diagnosis of cytomegalovirus status by the classifier as highly specific and sensitive. The CMV antigen specificity of three CMV-associated chains was confirmed through in vitro analysis. As a later analysis revealed, the rate of TCR association differed by HLA locus, with DRB1 most and HLA-C fewest.

Comments on this clone: Its antigen is not identified.

A multiplex PCR was run with 60 Vbeta primers and 13 Jbeta primers. The protocol was immunoSEQ multiplex PCR, while the TCRdb copy is restricted to in-frame clones and leaves out a portion. The sample yields 150,000 to 200,000 clones, less than 85% seen once. The V segment lost 4 bases and the J segment 3 bases; nucleotides outside the gene matches: 8. The CDR3 has 15 residues. CDR1 is SGHVS, CDR2 FQNEAQ, per germline. The rearrangement links TRBV7-8 to TRBJ2-7; 8 nucleotides match TRBD2. Sequencing was carried out using PBMCs. The sequence derives from a young man in good health and CMV-seronegative. CDR3 loop: CASSSGLAGDYEQYF. In DNA, the CDR3 is TGTGCCAGCAGCTCTGGACTAGCTGGGGACTACGAGCAGTACTTC.